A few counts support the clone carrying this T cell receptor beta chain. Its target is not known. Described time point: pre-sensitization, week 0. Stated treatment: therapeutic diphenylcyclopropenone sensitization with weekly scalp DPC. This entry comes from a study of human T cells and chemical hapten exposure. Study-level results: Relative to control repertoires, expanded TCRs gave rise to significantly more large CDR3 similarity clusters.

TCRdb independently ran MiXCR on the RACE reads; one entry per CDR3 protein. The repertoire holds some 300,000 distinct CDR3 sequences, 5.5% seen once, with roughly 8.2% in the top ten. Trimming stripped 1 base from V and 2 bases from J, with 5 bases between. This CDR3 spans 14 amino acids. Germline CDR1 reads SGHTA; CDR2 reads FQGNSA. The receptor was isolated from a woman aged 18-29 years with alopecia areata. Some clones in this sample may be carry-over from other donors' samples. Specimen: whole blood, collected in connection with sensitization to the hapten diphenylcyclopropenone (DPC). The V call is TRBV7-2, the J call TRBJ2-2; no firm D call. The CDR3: CASSLDSNTGELFF. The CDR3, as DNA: TGTGCCAGCAGCTTAGACTCAAACACCGGGGAGCTGTTTTTT.